The next 3 T cell receptor beta chains were all read from a single sample in a study of blood T cell repertoires in COVID-19. Here immunoSEQ multiplex PCR was the method, and the copy in TCRdb shows in-frame clones only, minus some. The sample lists around 130,000 clones; approximately 86% were seen once. The sample consisted of peripheral blood. These receptors were obtained from a human donor in a cohort sampled during active COVID-19.

The chain has TRBV7-6 and TRBJ2-6; 9 nucleotides line up with TRBD1. Per the germline V gene, CDR1 is SGHVS and CDR2 is FNYEAQ. The CDR3 has 18 residues. V was pared by 1 base and J by 0 bases, with 4 bases of the junction left unmatched. CDR3 sequence: CASSLGADRGSGANVLTF. Written as DNA, the CDR3 is TGTGCCAGCAGCTTAGGGGCGGACAGGGGCTCTGGGGCCAACGTCCTGACTTTC.

The chain has TRBV5-1 and TRBJ2-7, with 8 bases matching TRBD1. Germline trimming cut 4 bases from V and 3 bases from J; bases unmatched to any gene: 6. CDR1 is SGHRS, CDR2 YFSETQ, per germline. This CDR3 has 14 residues. Written as DNA, the CDR3 is TGCGCCAGCAGCATGACAGGGGAAGACTACGAGCAGTACTTC. The encoded protein is CASSMTGEDYEQYF.

The chain is built from TRBV28 and TRBJ2-7, with TRBD1 as a possible D gene (6 bases). The CDR3 contains 15 residues. Deletions cut 6 bases from V and 3 bases from J, with 18 bases between. CDR1 and CDR2 (germline): MDHEN, SYDVKM. This CDR3 reads CASRAAGVKNYEQYF. The CDR3 DNA reads TGTGCCAGCAGGGCTGCAGGGGTTAAGAACTACGAGCAGTACTTC.